One T cell receptor (beta chain) is described in this entry. No cognate antigen has been identified for it. No much larger clone is present one base from it, and per-base qualities are unavailable. The sample originates from a study of T-cell reconstitution after alpha-beta-depleted transplantation in children (dated by TCRdb to 2016 to 2017). For the wider study: T-cell immune reconstitution after TCRalphabeta/CD19-depleted allogeneic hematopoietic cell transplantation in children was quantitatively tracked in the study by means of TCR repertoire profiling.

Receptor libraries were prepared by PCR. The listed sequencing device is Illumina HiSeq 2500. TCR library preparation used molecular barcoding, with unique molecular identifiers applied to normalize quantification of the TCRbeta repertoire. Starting from the raw public reads, TCRdb applied fastp trimming at Q25, assembled clones with MiXCR and retained in-frame beta chains. Records with the same CDR3 protein are collapsed into one entry carrying the most frequent genes and DNA. This sample has 500,000 to 600,000 distinct CDR3 sequences in its table, and 20% to 30% of those were observed once. Approximately 39% of the sample is taken by the ten largest. The CDR3 runs 16 amino acids, cysteine and phenylalanine included. Only the CDR3 DNA is retained, 48 bases long and in frame from the first base. Trimming leaves V shorter by 5 bases and J shorter by 7 bases, with the junction holding 11 bases beyond the gene matches. The germline V gene specifies MNHGY as CDR1 and SVAAGI as CDR2.

What the treatment or condition label conveys for this sample: allogeneic hematopoietic cell transplantation with graft depleted of TCRalphabeta T cells and CD19 B cells. The children who served as transplant recipients had been given grafts of TCRalphabeta/CD19-depleted allogeneic hematopoietic cells. On the study overall, not on this receptor specifically: The apparently early recovery of alphabetaT-cell counts about two months after transplant reportedly depended on only several hundred rapidly expanded clones that came from non-depleted graft cells. In some patients, the high TCRbeta diversity seen at day 60 was put down to recipient T cells and intrathymic progenitors that had survived conditioning. Hyperexpanded clone frequencies declined over subsequent months; after one year, T-cell counts and TCRbeta diversity were mostly attributed to newly produced T cells.

Sequenced here: PBMCs, sampled before TCRalphabeta/CD19-depleted stem cell transplant. Recombination connected TRBV6-9 to TRBJ2-1, and 10 junction bases match TRBD1. The TCR was taken from a boy under two years old with Wiskott-Aldrich syndrome, due to receive a stem cell transplant. The CDR3 loop reads CASSLKGGTGVNEQFF. The DNA sequence is TGTGCCAGCAGTCTTAAGGGGGGGACAGGGGTAAATGAGCAGTTCTTC.